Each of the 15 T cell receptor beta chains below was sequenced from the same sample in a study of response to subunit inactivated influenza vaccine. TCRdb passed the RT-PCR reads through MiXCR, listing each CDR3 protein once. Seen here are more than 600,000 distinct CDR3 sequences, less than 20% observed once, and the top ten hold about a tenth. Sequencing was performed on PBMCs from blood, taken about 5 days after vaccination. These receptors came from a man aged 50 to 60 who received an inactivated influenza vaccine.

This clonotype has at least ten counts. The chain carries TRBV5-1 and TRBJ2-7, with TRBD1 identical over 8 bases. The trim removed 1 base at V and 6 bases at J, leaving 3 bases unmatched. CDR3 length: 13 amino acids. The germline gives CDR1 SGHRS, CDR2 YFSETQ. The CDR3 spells CASSLTDRAEQYF. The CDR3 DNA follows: TGCGCCAGCAGCTTGACGGACAGGGCCGAGCAGTACTTC.

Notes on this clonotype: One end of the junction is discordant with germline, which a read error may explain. This CDR3 reads CASSLGAGAFRVF. In nucleotides, the CDR3 is TGTGCCAGCAGCTTAGGCGCGGGGGCTTTTAGGGTCTTC. The chain recombines TRBV7-9 with TRBJ2-1, with a possible D match to TRBD2 (7 bases). CDR1 and CDR2 from the germline V gene are SEHNR and FQNEAQ (reference sequence). The CDR3 extends over 13 amino acids.

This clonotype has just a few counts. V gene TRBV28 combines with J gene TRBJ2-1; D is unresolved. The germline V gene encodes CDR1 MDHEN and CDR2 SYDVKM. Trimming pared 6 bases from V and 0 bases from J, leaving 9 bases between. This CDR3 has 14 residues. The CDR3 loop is CASRTFNSYNEQFF. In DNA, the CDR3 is TGTGCCAGCAGGACATTCAACTCCTACAATGAGCAGTTCTTC.

The CDR3 here is CATYRGRSSYNEQFF. The CDR3 DNA is TGTGCCACGTACAGGGGTCGAAGCTCCTACAATGAGCAGTTCTTC. The V call is TRBV10-3, the J call TRBJ2-1, with 7 bases aligning to TRBD1. The CDR3 runs to 15 residues. Germline CDR1 ENHRY, CDR2 SYGVKD. V was clipped by 10 bases and J by 0 bases; unmatched bases: 9.

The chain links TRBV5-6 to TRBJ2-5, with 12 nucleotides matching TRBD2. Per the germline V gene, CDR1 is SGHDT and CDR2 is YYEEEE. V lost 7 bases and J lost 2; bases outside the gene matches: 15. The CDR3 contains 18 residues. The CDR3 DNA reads TGTGCCAGCGGAAACTGGACTAGCGGGACCCACCCGCAAGAGACCCAGTACTTC. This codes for CASGNWTSGTHPQETQYF. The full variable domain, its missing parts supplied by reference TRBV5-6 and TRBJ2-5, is DAGVTQSPTHLIKTRGQQVTLRCSPKSGHDTVSWYQQALGQGPQFIFQYYEEEERQRGNFPDRFSGHQFPNYSSELNVNALLLGDSALYLCASGNWTSGTHPQETQYFGPGTRLLVL.

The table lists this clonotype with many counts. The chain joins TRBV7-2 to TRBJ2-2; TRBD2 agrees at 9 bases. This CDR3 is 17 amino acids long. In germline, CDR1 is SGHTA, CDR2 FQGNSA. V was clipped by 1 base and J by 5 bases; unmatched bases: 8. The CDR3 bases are TGTGCCAGCAGCTTAGGAGCAGCGGGAGGTGTTACCGGGGAGCTGTTTTTT. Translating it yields CASSLGAAGGVTGELFF.

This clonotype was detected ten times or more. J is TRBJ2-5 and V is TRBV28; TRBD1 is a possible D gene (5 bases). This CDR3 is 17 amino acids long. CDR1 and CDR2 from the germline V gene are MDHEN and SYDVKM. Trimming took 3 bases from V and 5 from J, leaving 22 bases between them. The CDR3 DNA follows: TGTGCCAGCAGTTTTGCAGGGATGCTGCGGTCCTTGGAGACCCAGTACTTC. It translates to CASSFAGMLRSLETQYF.

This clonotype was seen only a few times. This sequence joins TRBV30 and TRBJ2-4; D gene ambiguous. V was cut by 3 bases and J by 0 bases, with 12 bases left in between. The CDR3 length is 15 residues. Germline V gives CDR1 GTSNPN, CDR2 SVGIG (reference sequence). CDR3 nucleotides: TGTGCCTGGAGGGGCAACCGACTAGCCAAAAACATTCAGTACTTC. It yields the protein CAWRGNRLAKNIQYF.

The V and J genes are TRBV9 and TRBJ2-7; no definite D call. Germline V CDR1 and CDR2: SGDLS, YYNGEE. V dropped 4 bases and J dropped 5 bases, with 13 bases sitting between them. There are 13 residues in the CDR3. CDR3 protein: CASSPRVLDEQYF. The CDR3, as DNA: TGTGCCAGCAGCCCCCGAGTGCTCGACGAGCAGTACTTC.

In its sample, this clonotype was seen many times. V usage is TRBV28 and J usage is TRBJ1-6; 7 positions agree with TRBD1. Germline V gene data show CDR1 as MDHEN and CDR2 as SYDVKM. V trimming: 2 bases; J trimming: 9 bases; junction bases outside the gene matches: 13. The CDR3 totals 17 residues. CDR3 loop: CASSLPTRTGRGSPLHF. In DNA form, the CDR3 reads TGTGCCAGCAGTTTACCGACCCGGACAGGACGCGGTTCACCCCTCCACTTT.

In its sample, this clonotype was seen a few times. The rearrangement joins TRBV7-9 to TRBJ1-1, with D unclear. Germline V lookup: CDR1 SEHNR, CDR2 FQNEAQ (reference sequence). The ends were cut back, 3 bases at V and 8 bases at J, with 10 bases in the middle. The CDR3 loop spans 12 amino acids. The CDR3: CASSFGRREAFF. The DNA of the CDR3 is TGTGCCAGCAGCTTCGGCCGGAGGGAAGCTTTCTTT.

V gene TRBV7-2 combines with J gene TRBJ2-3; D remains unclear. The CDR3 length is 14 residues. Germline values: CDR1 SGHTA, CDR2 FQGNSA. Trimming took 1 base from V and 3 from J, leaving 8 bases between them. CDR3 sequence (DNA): TGTGCCAGCAGCTTAGTCCCCGTGACAGATACGCAGTATTTT. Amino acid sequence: CASSLVPVTDTQYF.

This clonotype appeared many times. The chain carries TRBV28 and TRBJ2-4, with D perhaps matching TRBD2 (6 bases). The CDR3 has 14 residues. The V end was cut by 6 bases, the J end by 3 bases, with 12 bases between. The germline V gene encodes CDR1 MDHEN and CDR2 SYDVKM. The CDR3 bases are TGTGCCAGCAGGGGGGGAGGTGTCAAAAACATTCAGTACTTC. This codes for CASRGGGVKNIQYF.

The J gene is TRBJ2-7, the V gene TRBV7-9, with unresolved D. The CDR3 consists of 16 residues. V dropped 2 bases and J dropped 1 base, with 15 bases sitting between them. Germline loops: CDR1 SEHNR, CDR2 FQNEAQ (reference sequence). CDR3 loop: CASSLRAAGRSYEQYF. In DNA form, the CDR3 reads TGTGCCAGCAGCTTAAGGGCAGCCGGCAGATCCTACGAGCAGTACTTC.

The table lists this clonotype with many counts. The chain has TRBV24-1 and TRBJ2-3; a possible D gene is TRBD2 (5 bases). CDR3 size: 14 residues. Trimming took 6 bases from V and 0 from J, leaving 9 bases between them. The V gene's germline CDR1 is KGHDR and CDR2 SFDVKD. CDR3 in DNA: TGTGCCACCAGTACGGGAATAAGCACAGATACGCAGTATTTT. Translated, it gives CATSTGISTDTQYF.